The 10 T cell receptor beta chains below come from one sample, sequenced in a study of radiotherapy plus CTLA-4 blockade in lung cancer. The protocol was immunoSEQ multiplex PCR, while the TCRdb copy is restricted to in-frame clones and leaves out a portion. Here the sample spans tens of thousands of clones, approximately 80% being singletons. The sequencing used peripheral blood, collected from a patient treated with radiotherapy plus ipilimumab. The receptors were gathered from a human donor with non-small cell lung cancer that progressed on radiotherapy plus ipilimumab.

V usage is TRBV5-4 and J usage is TRBJ2-7; 13 nucleotides agree with TRBD2. J lost 5 bases, V lost 5 bases, and 7 bases had no gene match. The germline gives CDR1 SGHNT, CDR2 YYREEE (reference sequence). This CDR3 comprises 15 residues. The CDR3 nucleotides are TGTGCCAGCAGTTCACTAGCGGGAGGGATAAACGAGCAGTACTTC. Translated: CASSSLAGGINEQYF.

The chain links TRBV27 to TRBJ2-7; 8 nucleotides align to TRBD2. Germline assignment: CDR1 MNHEY and CDR2 SMNVEV (reference sequence). CDR3 length equals 14 residues. J lost 5 bases, V lost 2 bases, and 5 bases had no gene match. DNA for the CDR3: TGTGCCAGCAGTTTACTTAGCGGGATACACGAGCAGTACTTC. Translation gives CASSLLSGIHEQYF.

The chain carries TRBV6-1 and TRBJ1-2; D call uncertain. This CDR3 comprises 11 residues. With 5 bases removed from V and 6 bases from J, the gap between germline ends came to 7 bases. In germline, CDR1 is MNHNS, CDR2 SASEGT. CDR3 in amino acids: CASSSHDGYTF. The CDR3 DNA sequence: TGTGCCAGCAGTTCCCACGATGGCTACACCTTC.

The CDR3 nucleotides read TGTGCCAGCAGTTACTCCTGGGGGAATAGTGAGCAGTTCTTC. It specifies CASSYSWGNSEQFF. V is TRBV6-5 and J is TRBJ2-1, with D perhaps assigned TRBD1 or TRBD2 (5 bases each). Trimming shortened V by 0 bases and J by 9 bases, and 12 bases separated the two germline ends. Germline assignment: CDR1 MNHEY and CDR2 SVGAGI. The length of the CDR3 is 14 residues.

This clone was found once. This chain connects TRBV5-4 to TRBJ1-2, with 7 bases that match TRBD1. Germline V gene data show CDR1 as SGHNT and CDR2 as YYREEE (reference sequence). V shed 4 bases, J shed 3 bases, and the junction held 9 bases outside the gene matches. CDR3 length: 15 residues. The CDR3 spells CASSPAGTADYGYTF. The CDR3, as DNA: TGTGCCAGCAGCCCCGCGGGGACAGCAGACTATGGCTACACCTTC.

V is TRBV7-9 and J is TRBJ1-6, with D possibly matching TRBD1 (5 bases). Germline V gives CDR1 SEHNR, CDR2 FQNEAQ (reference sequence). V was cut by 5 bases and J by 9 bases, with 14 bases left in between. There are 14 residues in the CDR3. DNA of the CDR3: TGTGCCAGCAGCCTGGGGCATAAGAGTTCACCCCTCCACTTT. Translated: CASSLGHKSSPLHF.

The rearrangement uses TRBV19 and TRBJ2-2; TRBD1 aligns across 7 bases. CDR1 and CDR2 from the germline V gene are LNHDA and SQIVND (reference sequence). V lost 3 bases to trimming and J lost 7 bases; unmatched junction nucleotides: 5. There are 14 residues in the CDR3. The CDR3 sequence: CASSMRGPVGELFF. The CDR3 DNA is TGTGCCAGTAGTATGAGGGGGCCCGTCGGGGAGCTGTTTTTT. Looking up the rest from reference TRBV19 and TRBJ2-2 gives the full variable domain: DGGITQSPKYLFRKEGQNVTLSCEQNLNHDAMYWYRQDPGQGLRLIYYSQIVNDFQKGDIAEGYSVSREKKESFPLTVTSAQKNPTAFYLCASSMRGPVGELFFGEGSRLTVL.

The chain combines TRBV4-3 with TRBJ1-4; D not resolved. The CDR3 has 16 amino acids. CDR1 and CDR2 (germline): LGHNA, YSLEER. V lost 1 base, J lost 0 bases, and 9 bases lay in between. The CDR3 loop is CASSQGIGTTNEKLFF. The CDR3 DNA follows: TGCGCCAGCAGCCAAGGTATCGGGACAACTAATGAAAAACTGTTTTTT.

The V and J genes are TRBV7-9 and TRBJ2-7, with 10 positions matching TRBD1. This CDR3 contains 13 residues. With V trimmed by 2 bases and J by 9 bases, 4 bases remained unmatched. The germline gives CDR1 SEHNR, CDR2 FQNEAQ (reference sequence). Here the CDR3 DNA reads TGTGCCAGCAGCTTATCGGGACAGGGGACGCAGTACTTC. Its translation: CASSLSGQGTQYF.

The chain uses TRBV28 and TRBJ2-6; 8 bases match TRBD1. The CDR3 is 19 amino acids. Germline assignment: CDR1 MDHEN and CDR2 SYDVKM. V gave up 4 bases and J gave up 4 bases; unmatched junction bases: 15. In nucleotides, the CDR3 is TGTGCCAGCAGTTCCCCGGACAGGGCCTCCTCCTGGGGGGCCAACGTCCTGACTTTC. Translating gives CASSSPDRASSWGANVLTF.